This T cell receptor beta chain derives from a study of vaccination effects on CD4 cells after COVID-19. Study-wide background: Ahead of sequencing, the ViraFEST assay grew antigen-specific CD4+ T cells using viral peptide pools.

V was pared by 1 base and J by 4 bases, with 8 bases between. The CDR3 totals 14 residues. Germline CDR1 and CDR2: SGHDT and YYEEEE. Produced via immunoSEQ multiplex PCR; TCRdb's table is partial and in-frame only. The sample lists more than 60,000 clones, just over 70% occurring once. When around nine days of culture had elapsed, CD4+ T cells were isolated. Half the medium was replaced with IL-2 medium on days 3 and 7. As to this clone: Its antigen is undetermined.

The receptor was derived from a human donor who had a prior SARS-CoV-2 infection. The source was CD4+ T cells from PBMCs cultured without peptide, collected before COVID-19 vaccination. The J gene is TRBJ2-2, the V gene TRBV5-6; D is tentatively TRBD1 or TRBD2 (5 bases each). CDR3: CASSLLGPTGELFF. As DNA, the CDR3 is TGTGCCAGCAGCTTGTTGGGACCCACCGGGGAGCTGTTTTTT.